This T cell receptor (beta chain) appears in the sequencing data of a study of blood T cell repertoires in COVID-19. Turning to the study itself: Collection of acute and convalescent COVID-19 samples took place in the United States, Italy and Spain.

With V trimmed by 4 bases and J by 1 base, 1 base remained unmatched. CDR3 length: 14 amino acids. CDR1 is SGHAT, CDR2 FQDESV, per germline (reference sequence). Authors' analysis steps: Reference gene primers were amplified, and this amplification served to estimate nucleated cell counts. Data came from immunoSEQ multiplex PCR; TCRdb stores just in-frame clones and leaves some out. V, J and clone size reflect that table, while D and trimming were determined from the DNA. Of about 240,000 clones in the sample, just under 85% are singletons; the top ten hold more than 4%. The genes are TRBV11-1 and TRBJ2-3; 8 positions match TRBD1. Material for sequencing was peripheral blood. The TCR originated in a man aged 45-65 years with acute or convalescent COVID-19. This CDR3 is CASSSTGGTDTQYF. The CDR3 DNA reads TGTGCCAGCAGCTCGACAGGGGGCACAGATACGCAGTATTTT.